This T cell receptor (beta chain) stems from a study of shared clonotypes between healthy human individuals. This clone was seen more than once but under ten times. The assay was immunoSEQ multiplex PCR, and TCRdb's table has in-frame clones only and misses some. Of some 530,000 clones listed, around 73% are singletons. V lost 2 bases and J lost 2, with 25 bases in between. From germline, CDR1 is MNHNS and CDR2 SASEGT. The CDR3 length is 20 residues. The receptor was derived from a woman in her forties in good health. Some clones in this sample may be carry-over from other donors' samples. The chain links TRBV6-1 to TRBJ1-3, with D possibly being TRBD1 (6 bases). Specimen: PBMCs. CDR3 in amino acids: CASSETSPGGAPGTGNTIYF. The CDR3 bases are TGTGCCAGCAGTGAAACTTCGCCCGGGGGGGCGCCGGGGACTGGAAACACCATATATTTT.